This record covers a single T cell receptor beta chain. The antigen is undetermined. The entry originates in a study of beta chain features in type 1 diabetes. General study findings and limits: Shorter TCRB CDR3s, moderately but significantly so, marked every one of the four CD4+ subsets in Type 1 diabetes patients.

All of the isolated RNA was reverse transcribed, so expressed TCRB transcripts were sequenced. The repertoire was sequenced with immunoSEQ multiplex PCR; TCRdb's copy has only in-frame clones and lacks some. Found here are roughly 150,000 clones, 8% to 8.5% of them singletons; the top ten hold 0.54%. Trimming removed 5 bases from V and 3 bases from J, with 13 bases in between. The germline V gene has CDR1 LNHDA and CDR2 SQIVND (reference sequence). There are 15 residues in the CDR3. The chain joins TRBV19 to TRBJ2-2; D is ambiguous. Sample: central memory CD4+ T cells from blood. The origin of this receptor is a woman aged 18 to 35 with type 1 diabetes. This CDR3 reads CASSRTQTYTGELFF. For the CDR3, the DNA is TGTGCCAGTAGTCGAACCCAGACTTACACCGGGGAGCTGTTTTTT.